These 28 T cell receptor beta chains share one sample of origin, sequenced in a study of breast tumors, draining lymph nodes, adjacent tissues. Samples came from axillary lymph nodes draining the breast cancer. TCRdb itself ran the multiplex PCR reads through MiXCR, one entry per CDR3 protein. This table has 130,000 or so distinct CDR3 sequences, approximately 20% appearing once. Sample: axillary lymph node tissue. Every receptor here comes from a female donor with breast cancer. Some clones in this sample may be carry-over from other donors' samples.

As to this clonotype: A much more abundant neighbour one base away suggests this may be a read error. This rearrangement joins TRBV19 to TRBJ2-7; 9 positions agree with TRBD2. Germline CDR1 LNHDA, CDR2 SQIVND (reference sequence). The CDR3 contains 14 residues. V shed 4 bases and J 2 bases; nucleotides not matched to a gene: 3. The CDR3 reads CASSRLADAYEQYF. The CDR3 DNA reads as TGTGCCAGTAGTAGACTAGCGGACGCCTACGAGCAGTACTTC.

This clonotype was detected ten times or more. The rearrangement uses TRBV11-2 and TRBJ2-5; D could derive from TRBD1 or TRBD2 (6 bases each). The CDR3 runs 15 residues. Trimming removed 0 bases at V and 5 bases at J, with 13 bases between. Germline CDR1 and CDR2: SGHAT and FQNNGV. The CDR3 is CASSLDRGGWETQYF. DNA for the CDR3: TGTGCCAGCAGCTTAGACAGGGGAGGTTGGGAGACCCAGTACTTC.

V is TRBV30 and J is TRBJ1-5, with 11 bases fitting TRBD1. The V segment lost 3 bases and the J segment 4 bases; nucleotides outside the gene matches: 5. Germline V lookup: CDR1 GTSNPN, CDR2 SVGIG (reference sequence). This CDR3 spans 15 amino acids. DNA for the CDR3: TGTGCCTGGAGCGTGGGGGACAGGGGGAATCAGCCCCAGCATTTT. Translated: CAWSVGDRGNQPQHF.

The table lists this clonotype with many counts. This sequence joins TRBV20-1 and TRBJ2-5; D not certain. Trimming shortened V by 0 bases and J by 4 bases, and 3 bases separated the two germline ends. Looked up from germline, CDR1 is DFQATT and CDR2 is SNEGSKA (reference sequence). The CDR3 contains 11 residues. The CDR3 nucleotides read TGCAGTGCTAGAGAATTAGAGACCCAGTACTTC. Translating it yields CSARELETQYF.

This clonotype was seen many times. V gene TRBV20-1 combines with J gene TRBJ1-2; 9 positions agree with TRBD1. V was pared by 6 bases and J by 4 bases, with 6 bases of the junction left unmatched. In germline, CDR1 is DFQATT, CDR2 SNEGSKA (reference sequence). This CDR3 is built from 13 residues. For the CDR3, the DNA is TGCAGTGCCCCGGGACAGGGTGCCTATGGCTACACCTTC. It yields the protein CSAPGQGAYGYTF.

CDR3 region: CASSSRDRNVKQPQHF. CDR3 coding DNA: TGTGCCAGTAGTTCCCGGGACAGGAATGTGAAACAGCCCCAGCATTTT. This chain joins TRBV19 and TRBJ1-5; 8 bases map to TRBD1. CDR1 and CDR2 from the germline V gene are LNHDA and SQIVND (reference sequence). The V and J ends lost 5 bases and 7 bases, in that order; junction bases with no gene match: 13. The CDR3 runs to 16 residues. Full variable domain (remainder filled in from reference TRBV19 and TRBJ1-5): DGGITQSPKYLFRKEGQNVTLSCEQNLNHDAMYWYRQDPGQGLRLIYYSQIVNDFQKGDIAEGYSVSREKKESFPLTVTSAQKNPTAFYLCASSSRDRNVKQPQHFGDGTRLSIL.

The sample holds many counts of this clonotype. The rearrangement links TRBV7-9 to TRBJ2-7; 7 bases match TRBD1. This CDR3 is built from 14 residues. V dropped 6 bases and J dropped 0; count of bases not matched to a gene: 5. CDR1 is SEHNR, CDR2 FQNEAQ, per germline (reference sequence). CDR3 nucleotide sequence: TGTGCCAGCAGACCGACAGGGCCCTCCTACGAGCAGTACTTC. It yields the protein CASRPTGPSYEQYF.

At least ten counts were recorded for this clonotype. This chain connects TRBV12-3 or TRBV12-4 to TRBJ2-3; 10 bases agree with TRBD2. Trimming took 6 bases from V and 6 from J; bases not matched to a gene: 12. The CDR3 is made up of 16 amino acids. In DNA form, the CDR3 reads TGTGCCAGCAGGGGGGCTAGCGGGGGCTTAGGGGATACGCAGTATTTT. This translates into CASRGASGGLGDTQYF.

This clonotype was counted at least ten times. The chain couples TRBV20-1 to TRBJ2-7; 9 bases are shared with TRBD2. V shed 5 bases and J 5 bases; nucleotides not matched to a gene: 10. Looked up from germline, CDR1 is DFQATT and CDR2 is SNEGSKA (reference sequence). This CDR3 comprises 14 residues. This CDR3 is CSAGRWTSVNEQYF. Written as DNA, the CDR3 is TGCAGTGCTGGGCGATGGACTAGCGTGAACGAGCAGTACTTC.

This clonotype was counted many times. J is TRBJ1-4 and V is TRBV6-5, with TRBD1 as a possible D gene (5 bases). This CDR3 comprises 15 residues. Germline values: CDR1 MNHEY, CDR2 SVGAGI. V was shortened by 5 bases and J by 8 bases, with 18 bases between the two germline ends. CDR3 amino acids: CASSPWAGRVEKLFF. DNA of the CDR3: TGTGCCAGCAGTCCCTGGGCAGGGAGGGTCGAAAAACTGTTTTTT.

This clonotype was detected ten times or more. The V gene is TRBV24-1, the J gene TRBJ2-1; TRBD2 matches at 7 bases. Germline values: CDR1 KGHDR, CDR2 SFDVKD. This CDR3 is built from 15 residues. Trimming removed 0 bases from V and 6 bases from J; junction bases left unmatched: 4. The CDR3 sequence is CATSDLGGRGNEQFF. DNA of the CDR3: TGTGCCACCAGTGATTTGGGCGGGAGAGGCAATGAGCAGTTCTTC.

In its sample, this clonotype was seen a few times. V gene TRBV28 combines with J gene TRBJ2-7, with a tentative D call TRBD2 (6 bases). The V and J ends lost 1 base and 6 bases respectively, with 16 bases between them. The CDR3 runs to 15 residues. Germline values: CDR1 MDHEN, CDR2 SYDVKM. CDR3 residues: CASSLSLGSHSEQYF. For the CDR3, the DNA is TGTGCCAGCAGTTTATCTCTCGGGAGCCACTCCGAGCAGTACTTC.

The gene calls are TRBV6-5 and TRBJ1-1, with a tentative D call TRBD1 (5 bases). CDR3 length: 17 residues. V was shortened by 0 bases and J by 0 bases, with 14 bases between the two germline ends. Germline CDR1 reads MNHEY; CDR2 reads SVGAGI. CDR3 bases: TGTGCCAGCAGTTACTCGCAAGGCGGGGACCTGAACACTGAAGCTTTCTTT. It yields the protein CASSYSQGGDLNTEAFF.

A remark on this clonotype: This could be a read error, since a much larger clone is one nucleotide away. The chain uses TRBV30 and TRBJ2-5; D might be TRBD2 (6 bases). The CDR3 extends over 15 amino acids. V was cut by 1 base and J by 5 bases, with 17 bases left in between. Looked up from germline, CDR1 is GTSNPN and CDR2 is SVGIG (reference sequence). CDR3 residues: CAWSALGGKGETQYF. The DNA for the CDR3 is TGTGCCTGGAGTGCCCTGGGCGGGAAGGGGGAGACCCAGTACTTC.

This clonotype has ten or more counts. The V and J genes are TRBV7-2 and TRBJ2-5; 14 nucleotides line up with TRBD2. The junction had 1 base not matched to a gene; V was cut back by 2 bases and J by 5 bases. Germline assignment: CDR1 SGHTA and CDR2 FQGNSA. CDR3 size: 15 residues. CDR3 in amino acids: CASSLWTSGRETQYF. DNA for the CDR3: TGTGCCAGCAGCTTATGGACTAGCGGGAGGGAGACCCAGTACTTC.

This rearrangement joins TRBV5-1 to TRBJ2-3; 9 bases match TRBD2. The CDR3 covers 15 residues. The germline V gene has CDR1 SGHRS and CDR2 YFSETQ. The trim removed 3 bases at V and 4 bases at J, leaving 6 bases unmatched. Here the CDR3 DNA reads TGCGCCAGCAGCTCGGCGGGAGGGGGCGCAGATACGCAGTATTTT. Translating gives CASSSAGGGADTQYF.

This clonotype was observed at least ten times. The chain uses TRBV14 and TRBJ2-1, with D unresolved. V shed 2 bases and J shed 4 bases, with 12 bases lying between them. Germline CDR1 SGHDN, CDR2 FVKESK. The CDR3 runs to 15 residues. The CDR3 DNA follows: TGTGCCAGCAGCCAAAGAGACTCCGGGTACAATGAGCAGTTCTTC. It encodes CASSQRDSGYNEQFF.

Comments on this clonotype: This sequence may be a read error, since a much larger clone differs from it by one base. V gene TRBV3-1 combines with J gene TRBJ1-6; D gene uncertain. The V gene's germline CDR1 is LGHDT and CDR2 YNNKEL (reference sequence). The CDR3 consists of 13 residues. Trimming left V 4 bases short and J 9 bases short, with 10 bases between. The CDR3 DNA is TGTGCCAGCAGCCTCTCACTGAGTTCACCCCTCCACTTT. It specifies CASSLSLSSPLHF.

The rearrangement joins TRBV28 to TRBJ2-3, with 13 bases lining up with TRBD2. In germline, CDR1 is MDHEN, CDR2 SYDVKM. This CDR3 region has 14 residues. The V gene end was trimmed by 10 bases and the J gene end by 5 bases; junction bases not matched to a gene: 6. CDR3 in DNA: TGTGCCATCGGACTAGCGGGAGTGGTAGATACGCAGTATTTT. Protein: CAIGLAGVVDTQYF.

This clonotype occurred many times. V gene TRBV20-1 combines with J gene TRBJ2-7, with 13 bases matching TRBD2. The J segment lost 6 bases and the V segment lost 2 bases, leaving 7 bases of the junction unmatched. Per the germline V gene, CDR1 is DFQATT and CDR2 is SNEGSKA (reference sequence). This CDR3 is built from 15 residues. CDR3 sequence (DNA): TGCAGTGCTAGAACCCGACTAGCGGGAGGAAGCGAGCAGTACTTC. Translating it yields CSARTRLAGGSEQYF.

This clonotype was seen repeatedly, ten times or more. The chain couples TRBV20-1 to TRBJ2-7; the match to TRBD2 covers 8 bases. The germline V gene encodes CDR1 DFQATT and CDR2 SNEGSKA (reference sequence). With V trimmed by 3 bases and J by 3 bases, 7 bases remained unmatched. This CDR3 is built from 14 residues. For the CDR3, the DNA is TGCAGTGCTAGCCTTACTAGCGGAGTCTACGAGCAGTACTTC. It specifies CSASLTSGVYEQYF.

This clonotype was detected ten times or more. V gene TRBV5-8 combines with J gene TRBJ1-5; possibly TRBD1 for D (7 bases). TRBJ2-3 explains the end of the DNA better; the J call may be wrong. Germline V gives CDR1 SGHTS, CDR2 YDEGEE. The length of the CDR3 is 14 residues. The CDR3 is CASSAPGGLGPQYF. The CDR3 DNA is TGTGCCAGCAGCGCTCCAGGGGGGCTTGGGCCCCAGTATTTT.

Concerning this clonotype: Since a much larger clone is just one base distant, this may be a read error. It is likely a read error, because the conserved phenylalanine at the end of the CDR3 is missing. The chain has TRBV6-2 or TRBV6-3 and TRBJ1-6; D ambiguous. Per the germline V gene, CDR1 is MNHEY and CDR2 is SVGEGT. This CDR3 has 13 amino acids. V lost 6 bases, J lost 4 bases, and 7 bases lay in between. The CDR3 region is CASRNGYNSPLHL. The CDR3 DNA reads TGTGCCAGCAGAAACGGGTATAATTCACCCCTCCACCTT.

Worth noting for this clonotype: Given a much more abundant clone one base away, this may be a read error. The chain recombines TRBV6-1 with TRBJ1-5; D is uncertain. There are 13 residues in the CDR3. Germline CDR1 reads MNHNS; CDR2 reads SASEGT. DNA of the CDR3: TGTGCCAGCAGTCGGCCAGGTAATCAGTCCCAGCATTTT. The encoded protein is CASSRPGNQSQHF.

This clonotype showed up many times. The chain joins TRBV19 to TRBJ1-4, with TRBD1 matching over 9 bases. After removal of 1 base from V and 5 bases from J, the junction contained 2 bases not matched to a gene. The germline V gene encodes CDR1 LNHDA and CDR2 SQIVND (reference sequence). CDR3 length: 15 amino acids. As DNA, the CDR3 is TGTGCCAGTAGTATAGGGGACAGGGTGAATGAAAAACTGTTTTTT. Translation: CASSIGDRVNEKLFF. Full variable domain (outside the CDR3, taken from reference TRBV19 and TRBJ1-4): DGGITQSPKYLFRKEGQNVTLSCEQNLNHDAMYWYRQDPGQGLRLIYYSQIVNDFQKGDIAEGYSVSREKKESFPLTVTSAQKNPTAFYLCASSIGDRVNEKLFFGSGTQLSVL.

Of note for this clonotype: It may be a read error: a sequence one base away is much more abundant. No conserved phenylalanine or tryptophan is present at the end of the CDR3, so a read error is the likely explanation. The chain couples TRBV7-2 to TRBJ1-5; D ambiguous. The CDR3 contains 13 residues. From germline, CDR1 is SGHTA and CDR2 FQGNSA. CDR3 region: CASSIAPDQPQHL. CDR3 coding DNA: TGTGCCAGCAGCATAGCGCCCGATCAGCCCCAGCATTTA.

The rearrangement joins TRBV27 to TRBJ2-1; TRBD1 aligns across 10 bases. The CDR3 has 15 amino acids. From germline, CDR1 is MNHEY and CDR2 SMNVEV (reference sequence). Trimming removed 5 bases from V and 7 bases from J; junction bases left unmatched: 8. CDR3 coding DNA: TGTGCCAGCAGTATGACAGGGGGCGCGTGGAATGAGCAGTTCTTC. This translates into CASSMTGGAWNEQFF.

The genes are TRBV2 and TRBJ2-1; perhaps TRBD1 as D (6 bases). V lost 0 bases to trimming and J lost 9 bases, with 15 bases between them. Germline V CDR1 and CDR2: SNHLY, FYNNEI. CDR3 length: 15 amino acids. The CDR3: CASSEAVHLGGEQFF. The CDR3 DNA follows: TGTGCCAGCAGTGAAGCGGTCCACCTAGGGGGTGAGCAGTTCTTC.